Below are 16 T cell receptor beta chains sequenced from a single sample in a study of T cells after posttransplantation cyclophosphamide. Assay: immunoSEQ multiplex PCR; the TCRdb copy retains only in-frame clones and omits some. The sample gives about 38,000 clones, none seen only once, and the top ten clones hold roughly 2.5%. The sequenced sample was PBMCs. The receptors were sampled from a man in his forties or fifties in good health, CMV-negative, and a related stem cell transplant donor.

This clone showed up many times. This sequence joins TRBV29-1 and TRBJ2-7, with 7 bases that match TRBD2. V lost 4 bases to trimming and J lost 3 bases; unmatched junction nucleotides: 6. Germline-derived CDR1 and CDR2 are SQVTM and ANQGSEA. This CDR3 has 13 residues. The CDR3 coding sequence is TGCAGCGTTGGGGCTAGCGGAAACTACGAGCAGTACTTC. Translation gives CSVGASGNYEQYF.

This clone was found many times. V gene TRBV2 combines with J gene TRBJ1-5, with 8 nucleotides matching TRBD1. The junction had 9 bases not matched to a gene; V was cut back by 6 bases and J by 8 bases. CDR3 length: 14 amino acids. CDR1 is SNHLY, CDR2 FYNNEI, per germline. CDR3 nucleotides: TGTGCCAGCAGCCCCCAGGGGGCGATAGAGCCCCAGCATTTT. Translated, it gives CASSPQGAIEPQHF.

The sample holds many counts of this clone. Here the CDR3 DNA reads TGCGCCAGCAGCTTGGCCCCCAGTAGCACAGATACGCAGTATTTT. This translates into CASSLAPSSTDTQYF. The chain combines TRBV5-1 with TRBJ2-3; unclear D gene. Germline assignment: CDR1 SGHRS and CDR2 YFSETQ. Trimming shortened V by 0 bases and J by 0 bases, and 8 bases separated the two germline ends. This CDR3 region has 15 residues.

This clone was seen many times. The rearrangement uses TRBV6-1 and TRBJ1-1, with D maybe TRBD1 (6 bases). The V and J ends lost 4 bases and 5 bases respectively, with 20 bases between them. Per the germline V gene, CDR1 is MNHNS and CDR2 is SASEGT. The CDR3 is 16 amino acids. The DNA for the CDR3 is TGTGCCAGCAGTGTTGCAGGGGAGTCGTGGCGGACTGAAGCTTTCTTT. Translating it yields CASSVAGESWRTEAFF.

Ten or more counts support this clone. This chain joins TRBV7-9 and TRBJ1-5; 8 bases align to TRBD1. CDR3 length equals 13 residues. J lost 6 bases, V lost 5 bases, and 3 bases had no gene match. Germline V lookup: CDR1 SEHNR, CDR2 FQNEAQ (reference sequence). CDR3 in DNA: TGTGCCAGCAGCGTGGACAGGGTTCAGCCCCAGCATTTT. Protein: CASSVDRVQPQHF.

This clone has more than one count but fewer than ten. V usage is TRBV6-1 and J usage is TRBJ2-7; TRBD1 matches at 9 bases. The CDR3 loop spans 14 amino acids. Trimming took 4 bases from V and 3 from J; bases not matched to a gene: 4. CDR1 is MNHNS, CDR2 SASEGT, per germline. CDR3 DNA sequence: TGTGCCAGCAGTGCCGGGACAGGGTGCTACGAGCAGTACTTC. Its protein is CASSAGTGCYEQYF.

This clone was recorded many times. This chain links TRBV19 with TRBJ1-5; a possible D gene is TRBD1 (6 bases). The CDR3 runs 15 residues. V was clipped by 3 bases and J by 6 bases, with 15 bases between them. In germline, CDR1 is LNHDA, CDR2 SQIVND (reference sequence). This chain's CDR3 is CASSILGGEAQPQHF. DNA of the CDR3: TGTGCCAGTAGTATTTTAGGGGGGGAGGCTCAGCCCCAGCATTTT.

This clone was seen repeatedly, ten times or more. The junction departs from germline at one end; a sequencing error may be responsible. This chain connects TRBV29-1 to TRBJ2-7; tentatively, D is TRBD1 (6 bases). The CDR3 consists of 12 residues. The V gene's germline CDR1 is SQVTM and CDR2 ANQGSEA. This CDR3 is CSVEDRAQGITF. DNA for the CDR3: TGCAGCGTTGAAGATAGGGCACAGGGAATAACGTTC.

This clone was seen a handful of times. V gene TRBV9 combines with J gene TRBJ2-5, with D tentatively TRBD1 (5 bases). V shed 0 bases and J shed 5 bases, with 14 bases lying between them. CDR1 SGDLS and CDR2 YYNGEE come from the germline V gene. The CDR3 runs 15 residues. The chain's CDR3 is CASSVAIQGGETQYF. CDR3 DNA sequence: TGTGCCAGCAGCGTAGCAATTCAGGGTGGGGAGACCCAGTACTTC.

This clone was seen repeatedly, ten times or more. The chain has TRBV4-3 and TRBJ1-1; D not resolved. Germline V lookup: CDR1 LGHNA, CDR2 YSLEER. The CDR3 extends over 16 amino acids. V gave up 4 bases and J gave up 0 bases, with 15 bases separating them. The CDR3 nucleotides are TGCGCCAGCAGCCGAAGCCGTTTTGGGCTGAACACTGAAGCTTTCTTT. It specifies CASSRSRFGLNTEAFF.

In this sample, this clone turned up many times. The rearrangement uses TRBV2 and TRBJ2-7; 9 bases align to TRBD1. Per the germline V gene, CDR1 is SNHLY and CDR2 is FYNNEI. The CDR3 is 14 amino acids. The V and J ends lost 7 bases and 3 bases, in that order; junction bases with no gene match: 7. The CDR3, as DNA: TGTGCCAGCACCCGGGGGACAGGGAACTACGAGCAGTACTTC. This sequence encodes CASTRGTGNYEQYF.

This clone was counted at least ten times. DNA for the CDR3: TGTGCCAGCACAAGACTAGCGACCAACACCGGGGAGCTGTTTTTT. Its protein product is CASTRLATNTGELFF. The genes are TRBV9 and TRBJ2-2, with TRBD2 identical over 8 bases. Germline V gene data show CDR1 as SGDLS and CDR2 as YYNGEE. This CDR3 has 15 amino acids. V was clipped by 6 bases and J by 2 bases; unmatched bases: 6.

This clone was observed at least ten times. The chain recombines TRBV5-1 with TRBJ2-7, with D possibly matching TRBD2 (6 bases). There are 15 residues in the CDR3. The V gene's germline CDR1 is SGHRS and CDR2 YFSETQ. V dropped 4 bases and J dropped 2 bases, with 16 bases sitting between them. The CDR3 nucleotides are TGCGCCAGCAGCCGAGGAGGGCCGAGCCCCTACGAGCAGTACTTC. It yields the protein CASSRGGPSPYEQYF. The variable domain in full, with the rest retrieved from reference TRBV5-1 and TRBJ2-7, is KAGVTQTPRYLIKTRGQQVTLSCSPISGHRSVSWYQQTPGQGLQFLFEYFSETQRNKGNFPGRFSGRQFSNSRSEMNVSTLELGDSALYLCASSRGGPSPYEQYFGPGTRLTVT.

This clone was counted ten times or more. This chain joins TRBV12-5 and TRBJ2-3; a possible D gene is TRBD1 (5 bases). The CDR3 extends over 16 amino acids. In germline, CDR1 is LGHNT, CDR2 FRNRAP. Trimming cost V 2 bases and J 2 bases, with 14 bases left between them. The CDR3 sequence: CASGLIVSGYTDTQYF. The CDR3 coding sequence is TGTGCTAGTGGTTTGATTGTGTCAGGGTACACAGATACGCAGTATTTT.

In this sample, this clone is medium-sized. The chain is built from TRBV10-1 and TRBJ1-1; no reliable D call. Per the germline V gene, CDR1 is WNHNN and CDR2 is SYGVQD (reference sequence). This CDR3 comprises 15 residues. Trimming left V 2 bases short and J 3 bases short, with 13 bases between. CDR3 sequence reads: CASSESRGGDTEAFF. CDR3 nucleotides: TGCGCCAGCAGTGAGAGTCGCGGCGGCGACACTGAAGCTTTCTTT.

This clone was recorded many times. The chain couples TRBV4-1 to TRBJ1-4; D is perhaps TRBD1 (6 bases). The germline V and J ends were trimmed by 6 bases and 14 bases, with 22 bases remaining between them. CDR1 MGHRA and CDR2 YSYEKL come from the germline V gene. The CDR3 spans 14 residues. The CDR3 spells CASRPEGEFMTLFF. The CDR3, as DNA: TGCGCCAGCAGGCCAGAGGGGGAATTTATGACCCTGTTTTTT.